One and the same sample provided the 14 T cell receptor beta chains below, sequenced in a study of post-analysis software for immune sequencing data. Broader study findings: When patients were compared with controls, 4 or 5 TRBV segments were more frequent, TRBV5-6, TRBV5-1 and TRBV20-1 among them.

These receptors have no known antigen. Prepared TCR beta cDNA libraries contained unique molecular identifiers. TCRdb re-derived calls from the PCR reads in MiXCR, one entry per CDR3 protein. The table has some 890,000 distinct CDR3 sequences, under 70% seen once. The sample was blood. Receptor source: a girl aged 5-17 years with multiple sclerosis.

This chain joins TRBV9 and TRBJ2-1; perhaps D is TRBD1 or TRBD2 (7 bases each). This CDR3 comprises 14 residues. The germline V and J ends were trimmed by 0 bases and 10 bases, with 14 bases remaining between them. Germline V gives CDR1 SGDLS, CDR2 YYNGEE. The CDR3 is CASSVAGGGREQFF. The CDR3 bases are TGTGCCAGCAGCGTAGCAGGGGGGGGGAGGGAGCAGTTCTTC.

Here the CDR3 reads CASSLSQGVDTEAFF. The CDR3 DNA reads TGTGCCAGCAGTTTATCCCAGGGGGTCGACACTGAAGCTTTCTTT. The V gene is TRBV12-3 or TRBV12-4, the J gene TRBJ1-1, with 7 bases matching TRBD1. Trimming cost V 2 bases and J 3 bases; bases outside gene matches: 6. The CDR3 has 15 amino acids.

This sequence joins TRBV20-1 and TRBJ1-4, with D possibly matching TRBD1 (5 bases). Looked up from germline, CDR1 is DFQATT and CDR2 is SNEGSKA (reference sequence). V was pared by 1 base and J by 11 bases, with 17 bases between. This CDR3 contains 14 residues. CDR3 in DNA: TGCAGTGCTAGAGCACCGGCCCAGGGAGAGAAACTGTTTTTT. Protein sequence: CSARAPAQGEKLFF.

This chain joins TRBV29-1 and TRBJ2-7; weak D call: TRBD2 (6 bases). Between the trimmed V and J ends, which lost 4 bases and 7 bases, there was a span of 14 bases. CDR3 size: 12 residues. Per germline, CDR1 SQVTM and CDR2 ANQGSEA. Here the CDR3 reads CSVGDGGREQYF. The CDR3 nucleotides read TGCAGCGTTGGGGACGGGGGTCGGGAGCAGTACTTC.

This rearrangement joins TRBV12-3 or TRBV12-4 to TRBJ1-1, with D maybe TRBD1 (5 bases). This CDR3 has 14 amino acids. The germline V and J ends were trimmed by 6 bases and 5 bases, with 16 bases remaining between them. The chain's CDR3 is CASRFGQGLTEAFF. The CDR3 DNA is TGTGCCAGCAGGTTCGGGCAGGGCCTAACTGAAGCTTTCTTT.

The chain joins TRBV29-1 to TRBJ1-1, with no clear D. Looked up from germline, CDR1 is SQVTM and CDR2 is ANQGSEA. This CDR3 region has 13 residues. Trimming stripped 3 bases from V and 8 bases from J, with 16 bases between. The CDR3 region is CSVERWAAAEAFF. For the CDR3, the DNA is TGCAGCGTTGAGAGGTGGGCGGCAGCCGAAGCTTTCTTT.

This clonotype has a handful of counts. This chain joins TRBV3-1 and TRBJ2-1; D might be TRBD2 (6 bases). Deletions cut 4 bases from V and 9 bases from J, with 22 bases between. Looked up from germline, CDR1 is LGHDT and CDR2 is YNNKEL (reference sequence). The CDR3 has 16 amino acids. CDR3 nucleotide sequence: TGTGCCAGCAGCCTCACGATGGGGGGAAGTATAGGTGAGCAGTTCTTC. Protein product: CASSLTMGGSIGEQFF.

The DNA of the CDR3 is TGTGCCAGCAGCGTAGGGTTCCAGCTAGGCGAAAAACTGTTTTTT. It specifies CASSVGFQLGEKLFF. This chain connects TRBV9 to TRBJ1-4; D not resolved. Germline assignment: CDR1 SGDLS and CDR2 YYNGEE. Trimming took off 0 bases at V and 8 bases at J, with 14 bases between the two ends. There are 15 residues in the CDR3.

Notes on this clonotype: One junction end disagrees with the germline gene, perhaps due to a read error. CDR3: CAIRLGRGPNEQFF. Here the CDR3 DNA reads TGCGCCATCAGGCTTGGGCGGGGGCCGAATGAGCAGTTCTTC. The chain combines TRBV10-3 with TRBJ2-1, with a possible D match to TRBD2 (7 bases). Germline CDR1 ENHRY, CDR2 SYGVKD. The CDR3 contains 14 residues.

Notes on this clonotype: At one end, the junction sequence differs from germline, possibly due to a read error. The rearrangement links TRBV7-7 to TRBJ2-1, with D unresolved. There are 16 residues in the CDR3. Germline lookup yields CDR1 SSHAT and CDR2 FNYEAQ (reference sequence). CDR3 nucleotide sequence: TGTGCTAGCAGCTTAGCCGGCAGCAGCGCCTACAATGAGCAGTTCTTC. The encoded protein is CASSLAGSSAYNEQFF.

The CDR3 sequence: CATSSGTGIGNEQFF. In DNA form, the CDR3 reads TGTGCCACCAGCAGTGGGACAGGGATAGGCAATGAGCAGTTCTTC. The J gene is TRBJ2-1, the V gene TRBV15; 9 bases line up with TRBD1. Germline trimming cut 3 bases from V and 6 bases from J; bases unmatched to any gene: 6. The length of the CDR3 is 15 residues. Germline V gene sequence: CDR1 LNHNV, CDR2 YYDKDF (reference sequence).

The chain carries TRBV2 and TRBJ2-5; D gene unclear. Germline V lookup: CDR1 SNHLY, CDR2 FYNNEI. CDR3 length: 13 amino acids. The V gene lost 6 bases and the J gene lost 11 bases, with 19 bases spanning the gap. CDR3 sequence (DNA): TGTGCCAGCAGGGACCGGCACCTGGGTGAGCAGTACTTC. Encoded protein: CASRDRHLGEQYF.

The chain joins TRBV27 to TRBJ2-1; D gene unclear. From germline, CDR1 is MNHEY and CDR2 SMNVEV (reference sequence). The CDR3 has 14 amino acids. The V and J ends lost 9 bases and 3 bases respectively, with 15 bases between them. The CDR3 nucleotides read TGTGCCAGTACTAACGACAAGGGCTACAATGAGCAGTTCTTC. It specifies CASTNDKGYNEQFF.

Only one count was recorded for this clonotype. The rearrangement links TRBV6-5 to TRBJ1-1; 10 bases agree with TRBD1. Germline V gene data show CDR1 as MNHEY and CDR2 as SVGAGI. V trimming: 6 bases; J trimming: 11 bases; junction bases outside the gene matches: 12. The CDR3 is 14 residues long. The DNA for the CDR3 is TGTGCCAGCAGCCCCGGACAGGGGGGCCCGCAGGCTTTCTTT. This codes for CASSPGQGGPQAFF.